Given below is one T cell receptor beta chain in context. Its antigen is not yet known. Qualities for individual bases were not recorded, and no much larger clone is one base off. The donors were healthy, HIV-negative adults with no recently reported acute infections or vaccinations. Only Caucasian adults living in Nashville, Tennessee, USA were represented among the donors. CD4+ T cells were enriched by magnetic negative selection, after which naive cells were positively selected on CD45RA and the negative fraction was taken as the memory subset. After blood collection by leukapheresis, PBMCs were isolated using Ficoll-Histopaque density gradient centrifugation and then cryopreserved in the vapor phase of liquid nitrogen. Analytical flow cytometry was used to check the purity and quantity of every magnetically sorted T cell population. Genomic DNA was isolated from each sorted fraction and quantified by UV absorbance on a Nanodrop 2000c.

This entry is derived from a study of shared clonotypes between healthy human individuals (dated by TCRdb to the early 2020s). In terms of the full investigation: A couple of women and a few men aged 18 to 49 years were included in the cohort. Each donor's leukapheresis produced roughly between about 0.8 and 8.9 billion PBMCs. The study deeply sequenced blood TCR repertoires of several healthy adults to estimate repertoire size and the extent of clonotype sharing between individuals. To increase sequencing depth and limit assay-specific biases, different laboratories used diverse techniques to prepare libraries and sequence TCR repertoires. For each donor, CD4 naive and CD4 memory were each given three plates, CD8 naive was given two plates, and CD8 memory was given one plate. Results the study describes overall, beyond this receptor: Because the study included a small number of donors, the genetic and exposure-history diversity represented was limited. Incomplete sequencing was indicated by rarefaction of sorted-subset datasets, despite the large sequencing depth. Larger estimated clonotype richness was generally found for naive subsets than for memory subsets. Sampling was limited to blood, and TCR repertoires in tissue likely differ from TCR repertoires in blood. When several donors were compared, the shared fraction of clonotypes was 5% to 6.5% for naive CD4, roughly 3.3% for naive CD8, 2% to 2.5% for memory CD4, and roughly 0.4% for memory CD8. Pairwise subsampling led to the expectation that sequencing depth would affect the degree of clonotype sharing among donors. Clonotypes shared by all four sorted-subset donors showed higher generation probabilities than non-shared clonotypes.

Using the deep immunoSEQ assay, TCR CDR3 regions were amplified from genomic DNA by multiplex PCR. Extracted genomic DNA from each cell subset was spread evenly across all wells of several immunoSEQ 96-well plates, with each plate serving as a replicate. For sorted subsets, each replicate PCR was loaded with roughly 200 ng genomic DNA, equivalent to 30,000 to 35,000 T cell genomes. Purified libraries were measured with a Qubit 3.0 fluorometer, size-checked on a Bioanalyzer 2100, and measured again with the KAPA Library Quantification kit. Every immunoSEQ 96-well plate was sequenced on a dedicated single-read 150-cycle Illumina NextSeq 550 flow cell. From the authors' description of their analysis: Because only junctional sequences without quality scores were contained in the immunoSEQ output, filtering matching that applied to full-length reads could not be performed. Sequences were annotated with PyIR, a Python wrapper for IgBLAST v1.9, and V/J genes and CDR3 were assigned using IMGT germline references. Reads were filtered out if the reads had weak V/J assignments (E-value above 1e-6), no CDR3, stop codons, out-of-frame junctions, or ambiguous translated residues. A V3J clonotype was defined by an identical inferred V gene, J gene, and CDR3 amino acid sequence. To compute the percentage overlap between repertoires, the number of shared unique clonotypes was divided by the size of the smaller repertoire. RTK rarefaction, the Chao1 estimator, and Recon v2.1 estimates of unobserved clonotypes were used to assess repertoire richness. OLGA was used to compute generation probabilities for all TCRbeta clonotypes that the gDNA method yielded from a handful of donors. TCRdb took over this immuneACCESS table, retaining in-frame rearrangements with V and J assigned. Such tables are incomplete; in checked studies, under half of the missing clones stem from an unresolved V gene, and the remainder is unexplained. V, J and clone size reflect that table, while D and trimming were determined from the DNA. The sample table contains 2 million to 2.5 million clones; only one count was recorded for roughly 93% of them. The biggest ten clones account for 0.35% to 0.5% of the sample.

Measured from the cysteine to the phenylalanine, the CDR3 is 14 residues long. The CDR3 DNA has 42 bases and is translated from base 1. CDR1 and CDR2, looked up from the germline V gene (reference sequence), are MNHEY and SMNVEV. At the junction V is shortened by 7 bases and J by 6 bases; bases outside the gene matches: 9. The source of this sequence is a man aged 18 to 29 in good health. Some clones in this sample may be carry-over from other donors' samples. The specimen sequenced was naive CD4+ T cells from PBMCs. Explained via the paper, the cell subset or site label denotes: CD45RA+ positively selected. Here the chain combines TRBV27 and TRBJ2-3; 8 bases in the junction line up with TRBD1. The nucleotides are TGTGCCAGCATTCAAGACAGGGGATCCGATACGCAGTATTTT. It translates to CASIQDRGSDTQYF.